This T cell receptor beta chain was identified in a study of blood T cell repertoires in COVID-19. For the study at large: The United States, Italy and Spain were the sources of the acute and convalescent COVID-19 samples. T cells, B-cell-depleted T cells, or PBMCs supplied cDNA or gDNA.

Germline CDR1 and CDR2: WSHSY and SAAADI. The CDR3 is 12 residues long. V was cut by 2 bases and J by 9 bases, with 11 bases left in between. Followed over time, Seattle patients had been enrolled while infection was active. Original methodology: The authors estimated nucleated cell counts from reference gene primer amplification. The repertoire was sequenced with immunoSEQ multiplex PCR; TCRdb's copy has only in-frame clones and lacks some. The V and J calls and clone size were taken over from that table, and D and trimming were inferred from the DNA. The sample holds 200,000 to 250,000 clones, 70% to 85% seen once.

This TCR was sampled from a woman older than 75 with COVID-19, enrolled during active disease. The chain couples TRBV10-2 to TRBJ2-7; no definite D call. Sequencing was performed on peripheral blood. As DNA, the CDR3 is TGCGCCAGCAGTGAGGTCAGCCCGGGGCAGTACTTC. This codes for CASSEVSPGQYF.